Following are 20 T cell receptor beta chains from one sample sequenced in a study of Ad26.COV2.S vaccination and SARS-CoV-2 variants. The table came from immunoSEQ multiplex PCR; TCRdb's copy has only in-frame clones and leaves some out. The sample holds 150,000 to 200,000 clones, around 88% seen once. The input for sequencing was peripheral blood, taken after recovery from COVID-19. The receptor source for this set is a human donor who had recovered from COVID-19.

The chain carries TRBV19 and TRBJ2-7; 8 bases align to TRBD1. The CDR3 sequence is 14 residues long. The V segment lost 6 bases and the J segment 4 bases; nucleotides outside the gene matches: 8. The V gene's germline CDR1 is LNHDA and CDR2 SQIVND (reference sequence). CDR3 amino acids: CASRFGQGPYEQYF. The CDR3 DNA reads TGTGCCAGTAGATTCGGACAGGGTCCATACGAGCAGTACTTC. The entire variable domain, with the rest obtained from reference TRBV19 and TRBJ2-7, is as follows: DGGITQSPKYLFRKEGQNVTLSCEQNLNHDAMYWYRQDPGQGLRLIYYSQIVNDFQKGDIAEGYSVSREKKESFPLTVTSAQKNPTAFYLCASRFGQGPYEQYFGPGTRLTVT.

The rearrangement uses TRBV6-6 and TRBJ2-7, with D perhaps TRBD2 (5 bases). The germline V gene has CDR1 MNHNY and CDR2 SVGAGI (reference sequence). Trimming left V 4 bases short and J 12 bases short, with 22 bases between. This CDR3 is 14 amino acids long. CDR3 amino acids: CASSFNYRTVIMYF. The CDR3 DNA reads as TGTGCCAGCAGTTTCAACTACCGGACTGTTATCATGTACTTC.

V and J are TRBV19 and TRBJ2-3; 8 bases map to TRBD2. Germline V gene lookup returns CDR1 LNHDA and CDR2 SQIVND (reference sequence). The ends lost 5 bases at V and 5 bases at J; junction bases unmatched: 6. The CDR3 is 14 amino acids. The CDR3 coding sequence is TGTGCCAGTAGTGTACTAGCGGCTCGAGATACGCAGTATTTT. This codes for CASSVLAARDTQYF.

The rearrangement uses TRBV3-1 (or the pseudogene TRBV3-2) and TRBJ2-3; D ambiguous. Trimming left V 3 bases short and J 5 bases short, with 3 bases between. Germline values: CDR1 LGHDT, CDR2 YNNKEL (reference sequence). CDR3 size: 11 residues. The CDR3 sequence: CASSQRDTQYF. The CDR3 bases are TGTGCCAGCAGCCAGAGAGATACGCAGTATTTT.

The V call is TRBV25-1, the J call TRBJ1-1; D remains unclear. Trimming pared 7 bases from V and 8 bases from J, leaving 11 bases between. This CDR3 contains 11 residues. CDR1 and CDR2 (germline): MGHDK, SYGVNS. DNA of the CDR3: TGTGCCAGCATCAAGGGCAGAGAAGCTTTCTTT. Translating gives CASIKGREAFF.

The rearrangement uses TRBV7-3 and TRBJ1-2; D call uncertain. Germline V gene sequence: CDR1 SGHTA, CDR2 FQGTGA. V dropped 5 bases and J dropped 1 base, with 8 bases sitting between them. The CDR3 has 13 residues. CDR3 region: CASSPTINYGYTF. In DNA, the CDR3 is TGTGCCAGCAGCCCCACAATTAACTATGGCTACACCTTC.

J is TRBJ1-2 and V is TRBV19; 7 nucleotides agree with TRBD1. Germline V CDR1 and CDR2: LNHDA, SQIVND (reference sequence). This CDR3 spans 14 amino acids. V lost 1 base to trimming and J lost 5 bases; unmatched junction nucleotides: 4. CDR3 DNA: TGTGCCAGTAGTATAGCCAACAGGGGTTATGGCTACACCTTC. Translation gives CASSIANRGYGYTF.

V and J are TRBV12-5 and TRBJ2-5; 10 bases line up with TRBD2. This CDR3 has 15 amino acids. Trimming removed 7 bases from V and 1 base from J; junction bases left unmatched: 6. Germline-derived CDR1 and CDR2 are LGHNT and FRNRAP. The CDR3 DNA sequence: TGTGCTAGTGCCCCACGGACTAGCGGCCAAGAGACCCAGTACTTC. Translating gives CASAPRTSGQETQYF. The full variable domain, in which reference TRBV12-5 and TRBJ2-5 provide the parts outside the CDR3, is DARVTQTPRHKVTEMGQEVTMRCQPILGHNTVFWYRQTMMQGLELLAYFRNRAPLDDSGMPKDRFSAEMPDATLATLKIQPSEPRDSAVYFCASAPRTSGQETQYFGPGTRLLVL.

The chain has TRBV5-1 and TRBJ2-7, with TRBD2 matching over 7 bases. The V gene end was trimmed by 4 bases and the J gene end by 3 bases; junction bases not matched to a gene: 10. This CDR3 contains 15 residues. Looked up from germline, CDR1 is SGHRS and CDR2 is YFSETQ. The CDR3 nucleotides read TGCGCCAGCAGCCCGACCGGGACTACCGTCTACGAGCAGTACTTC. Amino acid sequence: CASSPTGTTVYEQYF. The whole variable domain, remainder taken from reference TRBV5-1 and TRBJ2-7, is KAGVTQTPRYLIKTRGQQVTLSCSPISGHRSVSWYQQTPGQGLQFLFEYFSETQRNKGNFPGRFSGRQFSNSRSEMNVSTLELGDSALYLCASSPTGTTVYEQYFGPGTRLTVT.

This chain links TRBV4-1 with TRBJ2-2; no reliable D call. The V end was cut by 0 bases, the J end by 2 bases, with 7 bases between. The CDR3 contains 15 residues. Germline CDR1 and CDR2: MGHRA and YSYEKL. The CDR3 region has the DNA TGCGCCAGCAGCCAAGATATTCCCAACACCGGGGAGCTGTTTTTT. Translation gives CASSQDIPNTGELFF.

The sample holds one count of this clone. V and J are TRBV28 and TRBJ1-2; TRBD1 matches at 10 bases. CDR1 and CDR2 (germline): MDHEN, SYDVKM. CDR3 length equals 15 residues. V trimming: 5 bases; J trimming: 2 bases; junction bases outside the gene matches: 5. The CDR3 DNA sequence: TGTGCCAGCAGTCCCTGGGGACAGGGGAACTATGGCTACACCTTC. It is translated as CASSPWGQGNYGYTF.

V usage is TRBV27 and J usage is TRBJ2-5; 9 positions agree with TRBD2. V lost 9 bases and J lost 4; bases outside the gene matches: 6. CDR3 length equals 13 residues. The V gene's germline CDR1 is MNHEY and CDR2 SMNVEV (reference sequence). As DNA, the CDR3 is TGTGCCAGTGGAGCGGGAGGACCAGAGACCCAGTACTTC. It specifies CASGAGGPETQYF.

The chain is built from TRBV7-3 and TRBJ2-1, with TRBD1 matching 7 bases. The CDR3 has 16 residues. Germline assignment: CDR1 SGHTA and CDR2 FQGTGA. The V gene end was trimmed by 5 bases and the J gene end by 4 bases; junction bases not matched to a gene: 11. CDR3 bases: TGTGCCAGCAGCCCTCGGACAGGAGACCTTTACAATGAGCAGTTCTTC. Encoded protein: CASSPRTGDLYNEQFF. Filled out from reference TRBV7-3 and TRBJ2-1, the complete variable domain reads GAGVSQTPSNKVTEKGKYVELRCDPISGHTALYWYRQSLGQGPEFLIYFQGTGAADDSGLPNDRFFAVRPEGSVSTLKIQRTERGDSAVYLCASSPRTGDLYNEQFFGPGTRLTVL.

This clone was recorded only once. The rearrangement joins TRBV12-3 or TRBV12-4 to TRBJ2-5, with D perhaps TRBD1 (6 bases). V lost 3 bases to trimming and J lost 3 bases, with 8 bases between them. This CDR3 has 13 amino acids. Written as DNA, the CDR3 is TGTGCCAGCAGTTTGGGGGCAGAAGAGACCCAGTACTTC. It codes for CASSLGAEETQYF.

The CDR3 reads CASSPGQGGKTMAGYTF. CDR3 sequence (DNA): TGTGCCAGTAGTCCCGGACAGGGTGGAAAAACTATGGCCGGCTACACCTTC. This chain connects TRBV19 to TRBJ1-2, with 8 bases aligning to TRBD1. The junction had 19 bases not matched to a gene; V was cut back by 5 bases and J by 8 bases. There are 17 residues in the CDR3. Germline CDR1 and CDR2: LNHDA and SQIVND (reference sequence).

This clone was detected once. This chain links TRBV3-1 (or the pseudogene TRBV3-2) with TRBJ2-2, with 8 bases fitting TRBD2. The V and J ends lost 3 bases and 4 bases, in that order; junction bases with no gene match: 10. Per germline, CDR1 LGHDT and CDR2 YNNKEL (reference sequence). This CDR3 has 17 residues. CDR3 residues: CASSQRGAGGVTGELFF. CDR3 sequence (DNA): TGTGCCAGCAGCCAGAGGGGGGCGGGAGGCGTCACCGGGGAGCTGTTTTTT.

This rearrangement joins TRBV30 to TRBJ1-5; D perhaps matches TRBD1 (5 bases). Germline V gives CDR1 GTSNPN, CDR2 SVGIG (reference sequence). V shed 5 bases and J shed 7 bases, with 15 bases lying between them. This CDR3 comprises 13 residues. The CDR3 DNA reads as TGTGCCTGGGATACCAGGGAGGGCCAGCCCCAGCATTTT. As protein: CAWDTREGQPQHF.

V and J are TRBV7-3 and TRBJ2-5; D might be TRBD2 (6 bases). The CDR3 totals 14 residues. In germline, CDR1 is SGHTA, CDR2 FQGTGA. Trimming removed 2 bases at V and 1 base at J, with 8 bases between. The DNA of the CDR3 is TGTGCCAGCAGCTTAGGGGGACTCCAAGAGACCCAGTACTTC. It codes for CASSLGGLQETQYF.

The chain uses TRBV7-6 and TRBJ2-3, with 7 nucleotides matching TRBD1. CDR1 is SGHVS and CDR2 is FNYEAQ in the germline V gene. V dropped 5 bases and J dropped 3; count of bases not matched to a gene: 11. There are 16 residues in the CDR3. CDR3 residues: CASSTVDRVGTDTQYF. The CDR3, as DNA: TGTGCCAGCAGCACCGTAGACAGGGTAGGGACAGATACGCAGTATTTT.

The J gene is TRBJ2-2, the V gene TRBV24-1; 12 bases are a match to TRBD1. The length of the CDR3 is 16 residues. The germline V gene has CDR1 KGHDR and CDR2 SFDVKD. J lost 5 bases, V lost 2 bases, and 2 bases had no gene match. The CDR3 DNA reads TGTGCCACCAGTGATTCGGGACAGGGGGCTACCGGGGAGCTGTTTTTT. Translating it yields CATSDSGQGATGELFF.